Presented here are 15 T cell receptor beta chains from one specimen sequenced in a study of T cells after posttransplantation cyclophosphamide (dated by TCRdb to 2016 to 2018). The method behind the library was the immunoSEQ multiplex PCR assay. TCRdb holds this immuneACCESS table with in-frame rearrangements only. Some clones are missing; in checked studies, unresolved V genes explain under half, and the rest has no known cause. The table notes some 39,000 clones here, none of them singletons. Roughly 1.1% of the sample lies in the top ten. Sequenced input: PBMCs. The receptors were sampled from a girl aged 10-17 years in good health, CMV-negative, and a related stem cell transplant donor.

This clone showed up many times. The rearrangement joins TRBV7-9 to TRBJ2-7; 7 bases match TRBD1. Trimming cost V 5 bases and J 4 bases; bases outside gene matches: 5. Germline V lookup: CDR1 SEHNR, CDR2 FQNEAQ (reference sequence). CDR3 length equals 13 residues. The CDR3 protein is CASSQGQLYEQYF. As DNA, the CDR3 is TGTGCCAGCAGCCAGGGACAGTTATACGAGCAGTACTTC.

The V and J genes are TRBV9 and TRBJ2-3; D is unclear. Germline V CDR1 and CDR2: SGDLS, YYNGEE. Trimming pared 1 base from V and 4 bases from J, leaving 7 bases between. The length of the CDR3 is 13 residues. The CDR3 bases are TGTGCCAGCAGCGTATCACTCGCAGATACGCAGTATTTT. As protein: CASSVSLADTQYF.

This clone was detected many times. This chain connects TRBV5-4 to TRBJ2-3; 12 bases are a match to TRBD2. Germline-derived CDR1 and CDR2 are SGHNT and YYREEE (reference sequence). This CDR3 region has 18 residues. The V and J ends lost 3 bases and 4 bases, in that order; junction bases with no gene match: 12. CDR3 amino acids: CASSSKTSGGSAADTQYF. As DNA, the CDR3 is TGTGCCAGCAGCTCTAAGACTAGCGGGGGCTCAGCGGCAGATACGCAGTATTTT.

This clone has a count of ten or more. The chain is built from TRBV7-3 and TRBJ2-7, with a tentative D call TRBD1 (6 bases). Trimming removed 0 bases at V and 7 bases at J, with 10 bases between. CDR1 is SGHTA and CDR2 is FQGTGA in the germline V gene. The CDR3 has 13 amino acids. CDR3 nucleotides: TGTGCCAGCAGCTTAACGGGGGCGAAAGAGCAGTACTTC. Translating gives CASSLTGAKEQYF.

This clone was recorded many times. The CDR3: CASSLSGSDGETQYF. The CDR3 nucleotides read TGTGCCAGCAGCTTATCAGGGTCGGATGGAGAGACCCAGTACTTC. The chain joins TRBV7-3 to TRBJ2-5; a weak D match, TRBD1 (5 bases). The V gene's germline CDR1 is SGHTA and CDR2 FQGTGA. Trimming took off 2 bases at V and 4 bases at J, with 14 bases between the two ends. This CDR3 is 15 amino acids long.

This clone was counted ten times or more. The rearrangement links TRBV19 to TRBJ2-3; D is possibly TRBD2 (6 bases). The V gene lost 4 bases and the J gene lost 5 bases, with 22 bases spanning the gap. Germline loops: CDR1 LNHDA, CDR2 SQIVND (reference sequence). The CDR3 is made up of 17 amino acids. CDR3 sequence reads: CASSTSWGTPILDTQYF. DNA for the CDR3: TGTGCCAGTAGTACGTCTTGGGGGACTCCAATCTTAGATACGCAGTATTTT.

This clone showed up many times. The V and J genes are TRBV10-1 and TRBJ2-3; 12 nucleotides line up with TRBD2. The CDR3 consists of 15 residues. CDR1 is WNHNN, CDR2 SYGVQD, per germline (reference sequence). The V and J ends lost 5 bases and 3 bases, in that order; junction bases with no gene match: 3. This chain's CDR3 is CASSMTSGRTDTQYF. The CDR3 bases are TGCGCCAGCAGTATGACTAGCGGGAGAACAGATACGCAGTATTTT.

The sample holds many counts of this clone. V gene TRBV9 combines with J gene TRBJ2-3; 8 bases are a match to TRBD2. This CDR3 comprises 14 residues. V was clipped by 3 bases and J by 6 bases; unmatched bases: 6. Germline CDR1 is SGDLS and CDR2 is YYNGEE. CDR3 in amino acids: CASSASGGLDTQYF. The DNA for the CDR3 is TGTGCCAGCAGCGCGTCGGGGGGGCTGGATACGCAGTATTTT.

This clone showed up many times. This rearrangement joins TRBV4-2 to TRBJ2-1, with TRBD2 matching 7 bases. This CDR3 region has 12 residues. Germline trimming cut 1 base from V and 16 bases from J; bases unmatched to any gene: 7. Germline assignment: CDR1 LGHNA and CDR2 YNFKEQ. CDR3: CASSQGGSLHFF. The CDR3 DNA follows: TGTGCCAGCAGCCAAGGCGGGAGCCTCCATTTCTTC.

This clone was recorded a few times. This chain links TRBV9 with TRBJ2-5; D perhaps matches TRBD1 (5 bases). V gave up 6 bases and J gave up 1 base, with 16 bases separating them. In germline, CDR1 is SGDLS, CDR2 YYNGEE. The CDR3 is made up of 15 amino acids. The CDR3 is CASTRLGVAQETQYF. The CDR3 coding sequence is TGTGCCAGCACCCGGTTAGGGGTAGCCCAAGAGACCCAGTACTTC.

The chain carries TRBV27 and TRBJ1-2; TRBD1 agrees at 7 bases. In germline, CDR1 is MNHEY, CDR2 SMNVEV (reference sequence). V trimming: 10 bases; J trimming: 3 bases; junction bases outside the gene matches: 17. CDR3 size: 16 residues. This chain's CDR3 is CAIPSRGIFGDYGYTF. The CDR3 DNA reads as TGTGCCATCCCTAGCAGGGGGATTTTCGGGGACTATGGCTACACCTTC.

Ten or more counts support this clone. V usage is TRBV6-5 and J usage is TRBJ2-1, with 11 bases lining up with TRBD2. CDR3 length equals 15 residues. The J segment lost 4 bases and the V segment lost 6 bases, leaving 5 bases of the junction unmatched. The germline V gene encodes CDR1 MNHEY and CDR2 SVGAGI. CDR3 nucleotides: TGTGCCAGCAGCCCAACTAGCGGGGGTTACAATGAGCAGTTCTTC. Translation: CASSPTSGGYNEQFF.

This clone was counted between two and nine times. The chain uses TRBV29-1 and TRBJ1-1, with D maybe TRBD1 (6 bases). Per germline, CDR1 SQVTM and CDR2 ANQGSEA. The CDR3 covers 14 residues. Trimming took 6 bases from V and 1 from J, leaving 15 bases between them. The CDR3 DNA reads TGCAGCGTCAGTTGGCGGACAGCGAACACTGAAGCTTTCTTT. This sequence encodes CSVSWRTANTEAFF.

This clone occurred a few times. This chain uses TRBV5-1 with TRBJ1-3, with a possible D match to TRBD1 (5 bases). Germline values: CDR1 SGHRS, CDR2 YFSETQ. Trimming shortened V by 3 bases and J by 4 bases, and 17 bases separated the two germline ends. This CDR3 has 16 amino acids. The CDR3 reads CASSSSGGVAGNTIYF. CDR3 nucleotides: TGCGCCAGCAGCTCCTCCGGGGGGGTTGCCGGAAACACCATATATTTT.

V gene TRBV7-2 combines with J gene TRBJ2-5, with a weak D call TRBD1 (5 bases). This CDR3 comprises 13 residues. CDR1 and CDR2 (germline): SGHTA, FQGNSA. Trimming took 1 base from V and 3 from J, leaving 6 bases between them. The CDR3 is CASSLETEETQYF. For the CDR3, the DNA is TGTGCCAGCAGCTTAGAGACAGAAGAGACCCAGTACTTC.